This T cell receptor beta chain is from a study of blood T cell repertoires in COVID-19. TCRdb's table, derived via immunoSEQ multiplex PCR, lists solely in-frame clones and lacks some. Of 150,000 to 200,000 clones in the sample, around 83% are singletons; the top ten hold approximately 4%. The CDR3 covers 14 residues. Germline-derived CDR1 and CDR2 are MDHEN and SYDVKM. Trimming removed 5 bases at V and 1 base at J, with 11 bases between. The sequenced sample was PBMCs or T cells enriched from blood (not recorded which). The V and J genes are TRBV28 and TRBJ1-1; D may be TRBD1 (6 bases). The source is a woman aged 45-59 years in a cohort exposed to, infected with or recovered from COVID-19 (not recorded which). This CDR3 is CASSPLTGNTEAFF. The CDR3 bases are TGTGCCAGCAGTCCACTGACAGGGAACACTGAAGCTTTCTTT.